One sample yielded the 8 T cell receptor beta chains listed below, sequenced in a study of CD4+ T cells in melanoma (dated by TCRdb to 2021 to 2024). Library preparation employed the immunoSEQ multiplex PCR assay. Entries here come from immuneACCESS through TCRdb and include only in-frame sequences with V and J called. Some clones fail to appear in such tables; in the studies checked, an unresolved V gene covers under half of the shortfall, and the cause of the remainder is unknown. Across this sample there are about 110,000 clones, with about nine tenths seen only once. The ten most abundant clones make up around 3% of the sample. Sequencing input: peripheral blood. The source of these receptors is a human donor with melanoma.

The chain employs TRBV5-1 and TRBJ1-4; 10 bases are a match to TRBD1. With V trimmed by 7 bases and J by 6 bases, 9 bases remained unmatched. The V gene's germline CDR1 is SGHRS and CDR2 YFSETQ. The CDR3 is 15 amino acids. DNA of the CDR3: TGCGCCAGCCGAATAACCGGGACAGGGGATGAAAAACTGTTTTTT. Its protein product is CASRITGTGDEKLFF.

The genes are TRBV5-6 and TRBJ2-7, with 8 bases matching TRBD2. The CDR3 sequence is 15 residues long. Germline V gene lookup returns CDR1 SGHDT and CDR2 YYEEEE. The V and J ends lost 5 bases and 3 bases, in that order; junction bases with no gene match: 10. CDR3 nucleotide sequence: TGTGCCAGCAGGGCCCTGAGCGGGAGTATCTACGAGCAGTACTTC. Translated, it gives CASRALSGSIYEQYF.

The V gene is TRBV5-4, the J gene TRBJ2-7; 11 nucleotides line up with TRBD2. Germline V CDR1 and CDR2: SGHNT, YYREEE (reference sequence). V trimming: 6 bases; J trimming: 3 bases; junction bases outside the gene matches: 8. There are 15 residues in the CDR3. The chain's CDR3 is CASTPGLAVDYEQYF. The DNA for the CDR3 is TGTGCCAGCACACCGGGACTAGCGGTTGACTACGAGCAGTACTTC.

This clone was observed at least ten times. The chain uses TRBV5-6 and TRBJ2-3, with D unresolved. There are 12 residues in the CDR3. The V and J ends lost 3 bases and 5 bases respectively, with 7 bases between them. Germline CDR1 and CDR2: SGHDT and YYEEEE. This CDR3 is CASSSLGDTQYF. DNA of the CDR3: TGTGCCAGCAGCTCACTCGGAGATACGCAGTATTTT.

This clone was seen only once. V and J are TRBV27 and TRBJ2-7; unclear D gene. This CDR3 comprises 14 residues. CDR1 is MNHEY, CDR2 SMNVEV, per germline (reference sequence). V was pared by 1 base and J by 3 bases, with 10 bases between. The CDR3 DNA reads TGTGCCAGCAGTTTATTCTCCAGGAACTACGAGCAGTACTTC. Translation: CASSLFSRNYEQYF.

This CDR3 is CASSLTGNTEAFF. CDR3 nucleotides: TGTGCCAGCAGTTTAACAGGGAACACTGAAGCTTTCTTT. The rearrangement links TRBV27 to TRBJ1-1; the D gene is possibly TRBD1 (5 bases). This CDR3 is 13 amino acids long. V shed 2 bases and J shed 1 base, with 5 bases lying between them. Germline V gene lookup returns CDR1 MNHEY and CDR2 SMNVEV (reference sequence).

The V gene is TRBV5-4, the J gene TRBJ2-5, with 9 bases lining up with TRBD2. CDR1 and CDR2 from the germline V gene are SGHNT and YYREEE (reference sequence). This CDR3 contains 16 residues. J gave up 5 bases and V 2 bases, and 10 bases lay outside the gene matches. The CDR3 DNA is TGTGCCAGCAGCTTATACGGCGGGGGGGCTTTGGAGACCCAGTACTTC. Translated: CASSLYGGGALETQYF.

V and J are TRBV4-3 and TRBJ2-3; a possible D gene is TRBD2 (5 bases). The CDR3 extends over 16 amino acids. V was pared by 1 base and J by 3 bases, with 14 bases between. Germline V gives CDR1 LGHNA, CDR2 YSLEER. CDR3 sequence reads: CASSQGFDRRTDTQYF. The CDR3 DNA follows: TGCGCCAGCAGCCAAGGGTTCGATCGGAGGACAGATACGCAGTATTTT.